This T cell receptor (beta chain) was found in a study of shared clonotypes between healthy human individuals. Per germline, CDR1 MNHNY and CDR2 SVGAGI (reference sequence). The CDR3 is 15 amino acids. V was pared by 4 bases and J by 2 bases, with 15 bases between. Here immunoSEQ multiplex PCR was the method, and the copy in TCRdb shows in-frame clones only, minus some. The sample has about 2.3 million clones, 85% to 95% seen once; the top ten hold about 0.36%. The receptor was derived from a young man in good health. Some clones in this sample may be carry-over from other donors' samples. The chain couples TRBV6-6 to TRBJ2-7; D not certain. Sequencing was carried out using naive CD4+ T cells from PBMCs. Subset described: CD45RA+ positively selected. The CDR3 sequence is CASSFPRVGAYEQYF. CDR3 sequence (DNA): TGTGCCAGCAGTTTCCCCCGGGTTGGCGCCTACGAGCAGTACTTC.